This T cell receptor (beta chain) was recorded in a study of cytomegalovirus exposure and HLA in healthy donors (dated by TCRdb to about 2017). Background on the whole study: In an earlier analysis of under 600 of the donors, 276 Gb of sequence data and 90 million to 130 million unique TCR beta sequences from 150 million to 200 million T cells were reported. An early release that covered roughly 600 HLA-typed donors contained approximately 290 gigabases of sequencing data and tens of millions of unique TCR sequences. The genetic ancestry cluster associated with self-reported Caucasian donors included around four fifths of the 300 to 450 genotyped donors. The study aimed to test whether cataloging public T cell receptors could reveal signatures of past pathogen exposure. The study profiled the T cell repertoires of approximately 700 subjects by immunosequencing and related them to cytomegalovirus serostatus. Besides the first cohort of under 700 subjects, a separate validation cohort made up of roughly 120 different subjects was used. To predict cytomegalovirus infection status, the study combined high-throughput TCR immunosequencing, statistical association of individual TCRs with disease status, and machine learning. A later analysis re-analyzed previously published TCR beta repertoires from approximately 670 donors and added high-resolution HLA genotyping to study TCR occurrence patterns. The later analysis used no new phenotypic data to find candidate immune exposures, relying instead on TCR beta sequences and their occurrence across donors. To decide whether each TCR beta V gene segment behaved as functional or pseudogenic, an earlier analysis of approximately 590 of the donors relied on high-throughput TCR beta sequencing. Alongside the repertoire data, information on donor age, sex, ethnicity and CMV serostatus was compiled. A later genetic analysis used genome-wide SNP genotypes for about 65% of the roughly 670 donors, treating that subset as a discovery cohort. Every discovery cohort repertoire had been produced on one sequencing platform. HLA typing covered class I and class II loci at four-digit resolution. The number of typed donors differed by locus: about 620-640 for A, B, C, DRB1 and DQB1; 500 to 550 for DQA1; around 610 for DPA1; and approximately 450 for DPB1. Roughly five DR-DQ haplotypes were treated as single units for association and clustering because of strong linkage in the cohort. Across some 400 genotyped donors of the cohort, an average of approximately 200,000 unique TCR beta nucleotide sequences per donor were sequenced, and roughly 20% of those sequences were non-productive.

The table lists this clone with a few counts. It has no known antigen specificity. No quality values exist for individual bases; no much larger clone is one base distant. For CDR1 and CDR2, the germline V gene lists SGHRS and YFSETQ. Trimming removed 2 bases from V and 7 bases from J; the gene matches leave 3 bases unexplained. The CDR3 goes from the cysteine to the phenylalanine over 15 residues. Only the CDR3 DNA is retained, 45 bases long and in frame from the first base. The method was the immunoSEQ multiplex PCR assay. For the multiplex PCR, a mixture combining 60 forward primers for TCR Vbeta segments and 13 reverse primers for TCR Jbeta segments was used. The CDR3 region of rearranged TCR beta genes was amplified from genomic DNA by a multiplex PCR assay. On the Illumina HiSeq System, the amplified TCR beta libraries were sequenced as 87-base-pair reads. Per the authors' processing: A later analysis counted approximately 76 million unique TCR beta chains across the 690 or so repertoires, and 10 million to 11 million of these chains were shared by at least two donors. Raw reads were error-corrected and collapsed into unique sequences by a nearest-neighbor algorithm in which closely related sequences were merged to remove PCR and sequencing errors. To assign V, D and J gene segments, CDR3 sequences were aligned to IMGT reference sequences. Each retained sequence needed at least a six-nucleotide match to both a V gene segment and a J gene segment. A rearrangement was called productive if the CDR3 had no stop codons and remained in frame with V and J, and every other rearrangement was called non-productive. Following IMGT convention, CDR3 was defined as the stretch from the second conserved V-encoded cysteine to the conserved J-encoded phenylalanine. In an earlier analysis of 550 to 650 of the donors, sequences lacking an unambiguous match to a single V gene segment were excluded. An earlier analysis of 587 of the donors classified V segments as functional when productive rearrangements were above 56.7% and as segregating when the standard deviation between donors was above 5%. A statistical classification framework was developed to diagnose cytomegalovirus status using the catalog of TCR beta chain sequences. V and J gene assignment, in a later analysis, came from comparing TCR nucleotide sequences with IMGT/GENE-DB human TR gene sequences. Using the TCRdist pipeline, a later analysis assigned CDR3 sequences along with most-parsimonious VDJ recombination scenarios. In a later analysis, each TCR beta chain was defined by its CDR3 amino acid sequence together with its V-gene family, and reads without a unique V-gene family were excluded. A later analysis removed several hundred highly shared, low-generation-probability nucleotide sequences to deal with suspected cross-contamination and a sequencing artifact. In a later analysis, a clonal expansion index for each public chain was calculated from normalized within-repertoire ranks of inferred template counts. In a later analysis, generation probabilities were computed with a VDJ recombination model fitted to out-of-frame rearrangements, and the resulting probabilities were checked against IGoR. A later analysis scored TCR-TCR, TCR-HLA and TCR-CMV co-occurrence with hypergeometric tests, applying a repertoire-size bias correction to TCR pairs. To estimate false discovery rates, a later analysis permuted the HLA or CMV assignments 20 times. A later analysis grouped co-occurring TCRs with DBSCAN, adding TCRdist sequence similarity when clustering within HLA-allele-positive subsets. Co-occurrence clustering excluded repertoires with fewer than 30,000 or more than 120,000 public chains, plus five with anomalous nucleotide sharing. TCRdb obtained this table from immuneACCESS and retained in-frame rearrangements with V and J assigned. These tables miss some clones; where compared with another copy, unresolved V genes account for less than half of the shortfall, and the remainder is unexplained. The V and J calls and the clone size are those of that table, but D and trimming were determined from the DNA. The sample yields 130,000 to 150,000 clones; roughly 84% were counted once. Together, the top ten hold around 2.5% of the sample.

In total, around 600 healthy bone marrow donors made up the cohort. At the time of sampling, every cohort member was nominally healthy, though immune exposures that went unrecorded were likely present. The donor tested CMV seronegative and was one of the 352 seronegative cohort members. A peripheral blood sample was collected from each donor, and TCR beta sequencing was performed on peripheral blood mononuclear cells. Genomic DNA extraction from the blood cell samples was performed with the Qiagen DNeasy Blood Extraction Kit. What the study reported, not specific to this receptor: A cluster of highly shared sequence variants was judged likely to be a technical artifact of the sequencing pipeline. A few of the identified cytomegalovirus-associated TCR beta chains were confirmed in vitro to be specific for cytomegalovirus antigens. The study listed 164 TCR beta chains as associated with cytomegalovirus. The cohort was sequenced for TCR beta chains only, and without alpha or paired-chain data the features that could be detected were limited. In a later analysis, HLA-associated TCR beta chains were found to be more clonally expanded and to have lower generation probabilities than equally common non-associated chains. When HLA alleles, especially DR and DQ, strongly co-occurred, TCR associations were difficult to assign to individual alleles. A further reported finding was that TCR beta sequences accurately predicted the HLA-A and HLA-B alleles for most subjects in the first cohort. In a later genetic analysis, fewer N-insertions in productive TCRs were reported among donors in an Asian-associated ancestry cluster than the approximately 670-donor mean. HLA typing was unavailable for some donors at each locus, so association tests used only the typed subset. According to a later analysis, TCR association rates differed among HLA loci, with DRB1 alleles showing the most associated TCRs and HLA-C alleles showing the fewest. For the cohort, immune exposure information was limited to CMV serostatus. Because counts were too low, about 18 rarely observed V segments, including chromosome 9 orphons, were excluded from the earlier analysis of 587 of the donors. Across donors, most TCR sequences were observed very rarely, whereas some public TCRs were present in many individuals. The authors suggested that the approach could potentially be generalized to other disease states and immunological phenotypes. In both the original and validation cohorts, the classifier was reported to diagnose cytomegalovirus status with high specificity and sensitivity. Because the 87-base-pair reads could not distinguish some IMGT-functional V segments, including TRBV6-2 and TRBV6-3, those segments were excluded. An earlier analysis of around 600 of the donors showed that most TCR beta V segments appeared in productive rearrangements either about 87% or about 30% of the time, which broadly matched IMGT annotations. In a later analysis, several top co-occurrence clusters were reported to appear linked to parvovirus B19, influenza, CMV and Epstein-Barr virus. Linkage disequilibrium might explain the correlated functional status among segregating V segments, but an unknown experimental factor could not be ruled out. According to a later analysis, most CMV-associated TCR beta chains appeared to be HLA-restricted, and the HLA associations seemed to be driven largely by CMV exposure. An association between a missense DCLRE1C variant and V-gene and J-gene trimming of TCR beta chains was found in a later genetic analysis and replicated in an independent cohort. Specific HLA alleles were associated with roughly 16,000 TCR beta sequences at a false discovery rate of 0.05 in a later analysis. Presence/absence analyses assumed roughly uniform sequencing depth across donors, an assumption that may not hold.

This receptor was obtained from a boy aged 2 to 10 in good health and CMV-seronegative. Recombination joined TRBV5-1 with TRBJ2-1, with 13 junctional bases fitting TRBD2. The sequencing input was PBMCs. This receptor carries the CDR3 CASSFGLAGANEQFF. The base sequence is TGCGCCAGCAGCTTTGGACTAGCGGGGGCGAATGAGCAGTTCTTC.